The 5 T cell receptor beta chains given below trace back to one sample, sequenced in a study of blood T cells in healthy people across ages. Primers used in a second PCR of roughly 6 to 12 cycles were a sample-barcoded 5' primer and a J-beta primer mix. In TCRdb, the 5' RACE reads were re-called with MiXCR into one record per CDR3 protein. The sample has about 1.1 million distinct CDR3 sequences, about two fifths seen once. What was sequenced was blood. The receptors were sampled from a man in his late teens or twenties in good health.

V gene TRBV27 combines with J gene TRBJ1-2, with TRBD1 as a possible D gene (6 bases). The CDR3 totals 15 residues. Germline CDR1 MNHEY, CDR2 SMNVEV (reference sequence). V shed 8 bases and J shed 3 bases, with 19 bases lying between them. CDR3 protein: CASGKSGAAYYGYTF. The CDR3, as DNA: TGTGCCAGCGGAAAATCGGGGGCAGCCTACTATGGCTACACCTTC.

V usage is TRBV10-3 and J usage is TRBJ2-3; TRBD2 matches 11 bases. The CDR3 covers 15 residues. Per the germline V gene, CDR1 is ENHRY and CDR2 is SYGVKD. V shed 7 bases and J 4 bases; nucleotides not matched to a gene: 7. CDR3 sequence: CAITSTSGGSDTQYF. The CDR3 DNA is TGTGCCATCACTTCCACTAGCGGGGGATCAGATACGCAGTATTTT.

There are a few counts of this clonotype. The chain recombines TRBV20-1 with TRBJ1-1; TRBD1 might be the D (6 bases). Germline V gene lookup returns CDR1 DFQATT and CDR2 SNEGSKA (reference sequence). V was trimmed by 4 bases and J by 0 bases, leaving 12 bases between them. CDR3 length: 14 residues. CDR3: CSAKGGTMNTEAFF. The CDR3 coding sequence is TGCAGTGCTAAAGGGGGGACCATGAACACTGAAGCTTTCTTT.

This chain links TRBV27 with TRBJ1-2; no firm D call. Germline lookup yields CDR1 MNHEY and CDR2 SMNVEV (reference sequence). The V end lost 4 bases, the J end lost 3 bases, and 12 bases lay between the germline ends. This CDR3 region has 14 residues. CDR3 DNA: TGTGCCAGCAGTTATCTTAACGATCACTATGGCTACACCTTC. Its protein product is CASSYLNDHYGYTF.

This clonotype was detected once. This may come from a read error, since a much larger clone is one base off. The gene calls are TRBV12-3 or TRBV12-4 and TRBJ2-3; perhaps TRBD1 as D (6 bases). Trimming removed 5 bases at V and 3 bases at J, with 18 bases between. The CDR3 runs to 16 residues. The CDR3 DNA sequence: TGTGCCAGCAGTCCTCAGGGGACCCTGAGAACAGATACGCAGTATTTT. This encodes CASSPQGTLRTDTQYF.